This entry is about one T cell receptor (beta chain). There is no known antigen for this receptor. No qualities accompany the bases; no much larger clone lies one base away. This entry belongs to a study of T cell responses to AZD1222 COVID-19 vaccine (dated by TCRdb to about 2021). For context, the study as a whole: AZD1222 recipients with second doses at about 4 weeks or about 12 weeks were pooled, because spike-specific TCR depth and breadth did not differ between schedules. TCR sequencing was performed for about 240 trial participants, of whom some 200 were given two doses of AZD1222 and some 25 were given two doses of MenACWY control vaccine. Enrollment into the trials was organized by age into subgroups of 18-55, 56-69 and 70-plus years, and those subgroups contained roughly 150, 30 and 60 TCR-sequenced participants, respectively. On the study overall, not on this receptor specifically: CD4 TCRs associated with the vaccine covered the entire spike protein, and the dominant responses were in regions 160-218 and 743-854. Spike-specific TCR breadth and depth rose significantly after two AZD1222 doses compared with day 0 and with MenACWY recipients. Only five or six AZD1222 recipients were SARS-CoV-2 seropositive at baseline, limiting conclusions about previously exposed vaccinees. The 56-69-year group was small, and its depth increase did not reach significance, likely because of low power. Reportedly, close to half of the unique spike-specific TCRs recognized epitopes lying outside the regions that are mutated in the B.1.351 and B.1.1.7 variants. Participants were mostly white British and included more females than males, and it was suggested by the authors that clonal diversity may have been underestimated. Because no day 14 peak-response samples were available, repertoires were characterized only after the peak T cell response.

Read against the paper, the sample's time point label means: baseline before first vaccination. Vaccinee samples were obtained from the UK trials COV001 and COV002, which included a single-blind randomized controlled phase 2/3 trial of AZD1222 (ChAdOx1 nCoV-19) in healthy adults. Trial participant PBMC samples were collected at day 0 and day 28 after the second dose for TCRbeta chain sequencing. The CDR3 regions of human TCRbeta chains were subjected to immunosequencing. On the study's bioinformatics: Repertoire TCRs were matched against a reference library of SARS-CoV-2-specific TCRs generated with the MIRA antigen-specificity platform. Breadth was defined as the fraction of unique TCRs that were SARS-CoV-2-associated, and depth was defined as the fraction of total T cells that were SARS-CoV-2-associated. Using the MIRA data, each spike-specific TCR was assigned both to the spike region to which the TCR was reactive and to a CD4 or CD8 class. Log10-transformed breadth and depth values were compared by one-way ANOVA with Sidak's multiple comparisons tests. TCRdb took over this immuneACCESS table, retaining in-frame rearrangements with V and J assigned. Such tables are incomplete; in checked studies, under half of the missing clones stem from an unresolved V gene, and the remainder is unexplained. V and J calls and clone size are those listed in that table; D and trimming were worked out from the DNA. In all, the sample holds roughly 65,000 clones, and about nine tenths of those were seen once. Under 8.5% of the sample is taken by the ten largest.

Sequences DFQATT (CDR1) and SNEGSKA (CDR2) are obtained from the germline V gene (reference sequence). From cysteine to phenylalanine, the CDR3 is 14 amino acids long. Left in the record is the CDR3 DNA by itself, 42 bases read in frame from the first base. Trimmed from V: 3 bases; trimmed from J: 2 bases; junction bases lacking a gene match: 3. The clonotype was recovered from an adult in good health. The sample consisted of peripheral blood, taken on day 0 of AZD1222 vaccination. The sequence links TRBV20-1 to TRBJ2-1, with TRBD2 matching 8 junction bases. This receptor has the CDR3 CSASTGRAYNEQFF. The nucleotide sequence reads as follows: TGCAGTGCTAGTACCGGGAGGGCCTACAATGAGCAGTTCTTC.